Sequencing of this T cell receptor beta chain was carried out in a study of blood T cell repertoires in COVID-19. Study context: PBMCs, B-cell-depleted T cells, or T cells were the source of the cDNA or gDNA that made up the material.

Only in-frame clones appear in the TCRdb table, and some are missing; sequencing was by immunoSEQ multiplex PCR. This sample has approximately 180,000 clones, with over 80% found just once. The germline CDR1 and CDR2 sequences are MNHEY and SMNVEV (reference sequence). The CDR3 sequence is 15 residues long. Losses at the gene ends were 7 bases for V and 2 bases for J; bases not matched to a gene: 6. This clonotype originated in a woman in her thirties or forties with COVID-19, enrolled during active disease. Sequenced material: peripheral blood. J is TRBJ1-1 and V is TRBV27; TRBD1 matches at 11 bases. The CDR3 region has the DNA TGTGCCAGCACCCCGGACAGGGGGCGCAACACTGAAGCTTTCTTT. As protein: CASTPDRGRNTEAFF.